This passage covers 6 T cell receptor beta chains from one sample sequenced in a study of blood T cell repertoires in COVID-19. Profiling relied on immunoSEQ multiplex PCR, and the TCRdb table lists in-frame clones only, not all of them. The table shows roughly 240,000 clones, with 88% occurring only once. Sequencing was performed on PBMCs or T cells enriched from blood (not recorded which). These receptors were taken from a woman aged 35 to 49 with acute COVID-19.

The chain links TRBV27 to TRBJ1-3; TRBD1 is a possible D gene (5 bases). Germline CDR1 reads MNHEY; CDR2 reads SMNVEV (reference sequence). V was trimmed by 0 bases and J by 8 bases, leaving 17 bases between them. This CDR3 contains 16 residues. The DNA of the CDR3 is TGTGCCAGCAGTTTATCCCAGGGTCTTGGCAGGGACACCATATATTTT. Residues: CASSLSQGLGRDTIYF.

The chain uses TRBV15 and TRBJ1-1; 7 bases line up with TRBD1. V lost 2 bases and J lost 8; bases outside the gene matches: 8. Germline V gene sequence: CDR1 LNHNV, CDR2 YYDKDF (reference sequence). This CDR3 has 14 residues. The CDR3: CATSRLRQGGEAFF. The CDR3 nucleotides are TGTGCCACCAGCAGACTTAGACAGGGCGGAGAAGCTTTCTTT.

V gene TRBV28 combines with J gene TRBJ2-7; 7 positions match TRBD1. J gave up 0 bases and V 5 bases, and 7 bases lay outside the gene matches. Germline V gene lookup returns CDR1 MDHEN and CDR2 SYDVKM. This CDR3 comprises 15 residues. The CDR3 sequence is CASSPTGQGSYEQYV. CDR3 bases: TGTGCCAGCAGTCCGACAGGGCAGGGCTCCTACGAGCAGTACGTC.

This sequence joins TRBV6-5 and TRBJ1-6; 10 positions match TRBD1. Trimming removed 8 bases from V and 7 bases from J; junction bases left unmatched: 5. CDR3 length equals 14 residues. Germline values: CDR1 MNHEY, CDR2 SVGAGI. This CDR3 is CASYVDRGNSPLHF. CDR3 in DNA: TGTGCCAGCTACGTGGACAGGGGGAATTCACCCCTCCACTTT.

J is TRBJ1-3 and V is TRBV7-2; D not certain. Per the germline V gene, CDR1 is SGHTA and CDR2 is FQGNSA. The V end was cut by 4 bases, the J end by 1 base, with 11 bases between. This CDR3 spans 15 amino acids. CDR3 region: CASSSLRISGNTIYF. CDR3 DNA sequence: TGTGCCAGCAGCTCCCTCCGTATATCTGGAAACACCATATATTTT. Supplemented by reference TRBV7-2 and TRBJ1-3, the full variable domain reads GAGVSQSPSNKVTEKGKDVELRCDPISGHTALYWYRQSLGQGLEFLIYFQGNSAPDKSGLPSDRFSAERTGGSVSTLTIQRTQQEDSAVYLCASSSLRISGNTIYFGEGSWLTVV.

The CDR3 loop reads CASSQDRKGRSLAGSTYEQYV. CDR3 nucleotides: TGTGCCAGCAGCCAAGATAGGAAGGGGCGATCACTAGCGGGAAGTACCTACGAGCAGTACGTC. V and J are TRBV3-1 (or the pseudogene TRBV3-2) and TRBJ2-7; 10 positions agree with TRBD2. The CDR3 is 21 residues long. The germline V gene has CDR1 LGHDT and CDR2 YNNKEL (reference sequence). V lost 0 bases and J lost 2; bases outside the gene matches: 19.